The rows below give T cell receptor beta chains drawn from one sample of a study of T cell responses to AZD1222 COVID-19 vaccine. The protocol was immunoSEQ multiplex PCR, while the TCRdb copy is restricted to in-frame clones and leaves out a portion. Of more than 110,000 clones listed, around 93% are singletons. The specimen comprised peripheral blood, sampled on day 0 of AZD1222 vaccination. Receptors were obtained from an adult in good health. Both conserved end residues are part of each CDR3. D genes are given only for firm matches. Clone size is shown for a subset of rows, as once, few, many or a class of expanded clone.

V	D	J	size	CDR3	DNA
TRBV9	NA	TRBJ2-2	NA	CASSVSGTQNTGELFF	TGTGCCAGCAGCGTTTCCGGGACACAGAACACCGGGGAGCTGTTTTTT
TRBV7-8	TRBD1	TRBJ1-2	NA	CASSRGQGRSYTF	TGTGCCAGCAGCCGAGGACAGGGTAGGAGCTACACCTTC
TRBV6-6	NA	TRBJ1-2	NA	CASSYYPTGANYGYTF	TGTGCCAGCAGTTATTATCCCACAGGAGCTAACTATGGCTACACCTTC
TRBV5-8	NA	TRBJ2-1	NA	CASSLVQGTLNEQFF	TGTGCCAGCAGCTTGGTACAGGGTACGTTGAATGAGCAGTTCTTC
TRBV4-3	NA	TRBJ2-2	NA	CASSARMTGGRGRELFF	TGCGCCAGCAGCGCACGAATGACAGGTGGGAGAGGGAGGGAGCTGTTTTTT
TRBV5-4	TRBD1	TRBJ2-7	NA	CASSPDRASYEQYF	TGTGCCAGCAGCCCGGACAGGGCCTCCTACGAGCAGTACTTC
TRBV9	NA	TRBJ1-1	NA	CASSTWFNTEAFF	TGTGCCAGCAGCACGTGGTTTAACACTGAAGCTTTCTTT
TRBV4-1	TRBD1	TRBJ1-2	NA	CASSPGVRTGGRGYTF	TGCGCCAGCAGCCCAGGCGTCCGGACAGGGGGCAGGGGCTACACCTTC
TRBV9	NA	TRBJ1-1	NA	CASSNRASTEAFF	TGTGCCAGCAGCAACAGGGCGAGCACTGAAGCTTTCTTT
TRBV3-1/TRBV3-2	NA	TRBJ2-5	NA	CASSQVRVTETQYF	TGTGCCAGCAGCCAAGTCAGGGTGACTGAGACCCAGTACTTC
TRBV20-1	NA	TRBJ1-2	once	CSATEGGGYTF	TGCAGTGCTACCGAAGGAGGTGGCTACACCTTC
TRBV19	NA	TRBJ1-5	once	CASRVTIGTLSNQPQHF	TGTGCCAGTAGGGTCACTATAGGGACACTTAGCAATCAGCCCCAGCATTTT
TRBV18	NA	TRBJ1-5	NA	CASSPGGAFQPQHF	TGTGCCAGCTCACCAGGGGGGGCGTTTCAGCCCCAGCATTTT
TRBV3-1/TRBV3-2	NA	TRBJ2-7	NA	CASSQVPLMGTYEQYF	TGTGCCAGCAGCCAAGTACCCCTAATGGGTACCTACGAGCAGTACTTC
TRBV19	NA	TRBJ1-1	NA	CASSFRNTEAFF	TGTGCCAGTTCGTTCAGGAACACTGAAGCTTTCTTT
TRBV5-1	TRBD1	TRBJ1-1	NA	CASRVGGQGADTEAFF	TGCGCCAGCAGGGTGGGAGGACAGGGGGCGGACACTGAAGCTTTCTTT
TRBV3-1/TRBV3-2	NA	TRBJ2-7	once	CASSQVWGEQYF	TGTGCCAGCAGCCAAGTCTGGGGCGAGCAGTACTTC
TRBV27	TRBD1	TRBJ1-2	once	CASSNGDRLGLYGYTF	TGTGCCAGCAGCAATGGGGACAGGCTCGGCCTTTATGGCTACACCTTC
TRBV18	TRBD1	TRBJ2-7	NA	CASSSTGGREQYF	TGTGCCAGCTCTTCCACAGGGGGCCGCGAGCAGTACTTC
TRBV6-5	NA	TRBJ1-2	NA	CASLGRTANYGYTF	TGTGCCAGCCTCGGACGGACAGCCAACTATGGCTACACCTTC
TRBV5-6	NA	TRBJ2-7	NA	CASNGGSNSYEQYF	TGTGCCAGCAATGGCGGGTCAAACTCCTACGAGCAGTACTTC
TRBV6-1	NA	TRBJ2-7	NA	CASSELNFGVSYEQYF	TGTGCCAGCAGTGAATTGAATTTCGGGGTTTCCTACGAGCAGTACTTC
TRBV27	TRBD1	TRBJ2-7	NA	CASSAGQGHEQYF	TGTGCCAGCAGTGCTGGACAGGGCCACGAGCAGTACTTC
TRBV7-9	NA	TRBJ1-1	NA	CASSLMSGSPEAFF	TGTGCCAGCAGCTTAATGAGTGGGAGCCCAGAAGCTTTCTTT
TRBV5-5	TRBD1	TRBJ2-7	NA	CASSLGGQGASEQYF	TGTGCCAGCAGCTTGGGGGGACAGGGGGCGAGTGAGCAGTACTTC
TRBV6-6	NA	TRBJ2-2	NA	CASKTGGVTGELFF	TGTGCCAGCAAAACAGGAGGCGTCACCGGGGAGCTGTTTTTT
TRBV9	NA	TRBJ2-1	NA	CASSVTIGNEQFF	TGTGCCAGCAGCGTGACAATTGGCAATGAGCAGTTCTTC
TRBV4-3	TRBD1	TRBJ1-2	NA	CASSQATTGRSYGYTF	TGCGCCAGCAGCCAGGCTACGACAGGGAGGTCCTATGGCTACACCTTC
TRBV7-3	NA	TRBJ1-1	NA	CASSLTLNTEAFF	TGTGCCAGCAGCTTAACACTGAACACTGAAGCTTTCTTT
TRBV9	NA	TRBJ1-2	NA	CASTSRGVGYTF	TGTGCCAGCACCAGCAGGGGTGTGGGCTACACCTTC
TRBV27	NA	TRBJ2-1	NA	CASSFRRRSNLNEQFF	TGTGCCAGCAGTTTTCGCAGGCGATCCAACTTGAATGAGCAGTTCTTC
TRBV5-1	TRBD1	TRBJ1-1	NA	CASSPAGGAFQDTEAFF	TGCGCCAGCAGCCCAGCAGGGGGCGCTTTCCAAGACACTGAAGCTTTCTTT
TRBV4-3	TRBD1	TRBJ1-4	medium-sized	CASSQDLGTGGEKLFF	TGCGCCAGCAGCCAAGATTTGGGGACAGGGGGCGAAAAACTGTTTTTT
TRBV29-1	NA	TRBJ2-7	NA	CSVDSTGKPYEQYF	TGCAGCGTTGACTCGACAGGCAAACCCTACGAGCAGTACTTC
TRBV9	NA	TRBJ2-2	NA	CASSVRLDSSGELFF	TGTGCCAGCAGCGTAAGACTAGACTCGTCCGGGGAGCTGTTTTTT
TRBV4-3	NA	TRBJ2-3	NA	CASSQVSGGTDTQYF	TGCGCCAGCAGCCAAGTTAGTGGGGGCACAGATACGCAGTATTTT
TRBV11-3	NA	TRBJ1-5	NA	CASSHAGRARSPQHF	TGTGCCAGCAGCCATGCAGGGAGAGCGAGAAGTCCCCAGCATTTT
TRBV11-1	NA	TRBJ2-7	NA	CASSLSENEQYF	TGTGCCAGCAGCTTATCCGAGAACGAGCAGTACTTC
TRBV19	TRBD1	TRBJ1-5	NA	CASSPGQGIYVNQPQHF	TGTGCCAGTAGTCCGGGACAGGGGATATATGTCAATCAGCCCCAGCATTTT
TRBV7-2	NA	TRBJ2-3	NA	CASSQVWGGAESTDTQYF	TGTGCCAGCAGCCAGGTTTGGGGGGGGGCAGAAAGCACAGATACGCAGTATTTT